This entry lists 11 T cell receptor beta chains sequenced from one sample in a study of T cell repertoires in cytomegalovirus infection. TCRdb reprocessed the reads via MiXCR and lists one record per CDR3 protein. The data contain around 900,000 distinct CDR3 sequences, roughly 31% of them singletons. Which antigens these TCRs recognize remains unknown. This sample comprised cultured CD8+ T cells from PBMCs, obtained from culture after CMV antigen stimulation. The receptors stem from a human donor in good health (CMV status not recorded). Some clones in this sample may be carry-over from other donors' samples.

This clonotype was recorded many times. The chain joins TRBV7-8 to TRBJ1-4, with unresolved D. Trimming took 5 bases from V and 4 from J, leaving 14 bases between them. Per the germline V gene, CDR1 is SGHVS and CDR2 is FQNEAQ. This CDR3 region has 15 residues. CDR3 amino acids: CASSPQVGLNEKLFF. As DNA, the CDR3 is TGTGCCAGCAGCCCCCAGGTTGGACTTAATGAAAAACTGTTTTTT.

The rearrangement joins TRBV19 to TRBJ1-5; TRBD1 agrees at 9 bases. The germline V gene has CDR1 LNHDA and CDR2 SQIVND (reference sequence). With 5 bases clipped from V and 0 bases from J, the junction kept 8 bases outside the gene matches. The CDR3 has 17 amino acids. The DNA for the CDR3 is TGTGCCAGTAGTTTCCGGGACAGGGCTTATAGCAATCAGCCCCAGCATTTT. This sequence encodes CASSFRDRAYSNQPQHF.

V usage is TRBV28 and J usage is TRBJ1-1; perhaps TRBD1 as D (6 bases). Trimming took off 4 bases at V and 2 bases at J, with 17 bases between the two ends. The CDR3 is 16 residues long. In germline, CDR1 is MDHEN, CDR2 SYDVKM. CDR3 coding DNA: TGTGCCAGCAGTTCCGACAGGTATGCCGAAAACACTGAAGCTTTCTTT. Translation: CASSSDRYAENTEAFF.

This clonotype was picked up many times. The chain couples TRBV7-6 to TRBJ2-5; a possible D gene is TRBD2 (7 bases). The CDR3 length is 15 residues. Germline V gene data show CDR1 as SGHVS and CDR2 as FNYEAQ. Trimming removed 2 bases at V and 4 bases at J, with 14 bases between. The CDR3: CASSLSEGGLETQYF. The CDR3 DNA sequence: TGTGCCAGCAGCTTAAGTGAGGGGGGGCTAGAGACCCAGTACTTC.

This sequence joins TRBV24-1 and TRBJ1-5; no definite D call. Deletions cut 6 bases from V and 3 bases from J, with 8 bases between. The CDR3 runs to 13 residues. Germline CDR1 is KGHDR and CDR2 is SFDVKD. This CDR3 reads CATSNGYNQPQHF. CDR3 nucleotides: TGTGCCACCAGTAACGGCTACAATCAGCCCCAGCATTTT.

This clonotype appeared a few times. The V gene is TRBV19, the J gene TRBJ2-3; 7 nucleotides line up with TRBD1. The junction had 5 bases not matched to a gene; V was cut back by 4 bases and J by 1 base. Germline V CDR1 and CDR2: LNHDA, SQIVND (reference sequence). The CDR3 runs to 15 residues. CDR3: CASSTDRVGTDTQYF. The CDR3 nucleotides are TGTGCCAGTAGTACCGACAGGGTGGGCACAGATACGCAGTATTTT.

The chain couples TRBV12-3 or TRBV12-4 to TRBJ1-2; 7 bases map to TRBD1. V lost 5 bases to trimming and J lost 3 bases; unmatched junction nucleotides: 12. The CDR3 consists of 16 residues. The CDR3 region is CASSPSTGVPDYGYTF. The CDR3 coding sequence is TGTGCCAGCAGTCCCTCAACAGGGGTTCCCGACTATGGCTACACCTTC.

This clonotype showed up many times. V and J are TRBV27 and TRBJ2-3; a weak D match, TRBD2 (6 bases). Germline values: CDR1 MNHEY, CDR2 SMNVEV (reference sequence). Trimming pared 4 bases from V and 6 bases from J, leaving 8 bases between. CDR3 length: 12 residues. CDR3 sequence: CASSYGGDTQYF. In DNA, the CDR3 is TGTGCCAGCAGTTACGGGGGTGATACGCAGTATTTT.

The sample holds many counts of this clonotype. V is TRBV12-5 and J is TRBJ1-3; D is unresolved. The CDR3 covers 14 residues. Germline V gives CDR1 LGHNT, CDR2 FRNRAP. Deletions cut 4 bases from V and 1 base from J, with 8 bases between. Written as DNA, the CDR3 is TGTGCTAGTGGTTGGGCGGGGTCTGGAAACACCATATATTTT. Translating it yields CASGWAGSGNTIYF.

This clonotype was seen more than once but under ten times. V gene TRBV5-6 combines with J gene TRBJ2-7; 8 bases fit TRBD1. CDR1 SGHDT and CDR2 YYEEEE come from the germline V gene. Unmatched junction bases numbered 6, after V lost 4 bases and J lost 0 bases. CDR3 length equals 15 residues. The CDR3 is CASSLRQGFSYEQYV. DNA for the CDR3: TGTGCCAGCAGCCTCCGACAGGGGTTCTCCTACGAGCAGTACGTC.

The chain recombines TRBV19 with TRBJ2-2; D could derive from TRBD1 or TRBD2 (5 bases each). This CDR3 region has 13 residues. The germline V gene has CDR1 LNHDA and CDR2 SQIVND (reference sequence). Trimming removed 7 bases from V and 7 bases from J, with 13 bases in between. The CDR3 spells CASTHWGSGELFF. The CDR3 nucleotides read TGTGCCAGTACTCACTGGGGGAGCGGGGAGCTGTTTTTT.